This TCR beta chain was found in a study of Ad26.COV2.S vaccination and SARS-CoV-2 variants. This CDR3 has 16 amino acids. The germline CDR1 and CDR2 sequences are MNHEY and SVGAGI. Trimming removed 2 bases at V and 0 bases at J, with 12 bases between. Whole-study results and caveats: Assessments of TCR breadth and depth may have underestimated the total T cell responses. Across vaccine and placebo recipients, the breadth of non-spike TCRs was similar. While placebo recipients had lower spike-specific TCR breadth, vaccine recipients had more.

Details on this clone: Its antigen remains unknown.

Treatment given: 19 received Ad26.COV2.S at low or high dose, single or two shots; about 5 received placebo; per-sample allocation not given. Day 63 after the first vaccine or placebo injection was the time point for sampling. Profiling relied on immunoSEQ multiplex PCR, and the TCRdb table lists in-frame clones only, not all of them. The table includes around 450,000 clones, 70% to 90% detected once. The receptor comes from a person between 18 and 65 years old who received the Ad26.COV2.S COVID-19 vaccine or a placebo. The chain has TRBV6-5 and TRBJ2-3; D perhaps matches TRBD2 (6 bases). The sample here was peripheral blood, taken in a trial of Ad26.COV2.S vaccine versus placebo. CDR3: CASSYGGGPSTDTQYF. CDR3 DNA sequence: TGTGCCAGCAGTTACGGCGGAGGGCCTAGCACAGATACGCAGTATTTT.